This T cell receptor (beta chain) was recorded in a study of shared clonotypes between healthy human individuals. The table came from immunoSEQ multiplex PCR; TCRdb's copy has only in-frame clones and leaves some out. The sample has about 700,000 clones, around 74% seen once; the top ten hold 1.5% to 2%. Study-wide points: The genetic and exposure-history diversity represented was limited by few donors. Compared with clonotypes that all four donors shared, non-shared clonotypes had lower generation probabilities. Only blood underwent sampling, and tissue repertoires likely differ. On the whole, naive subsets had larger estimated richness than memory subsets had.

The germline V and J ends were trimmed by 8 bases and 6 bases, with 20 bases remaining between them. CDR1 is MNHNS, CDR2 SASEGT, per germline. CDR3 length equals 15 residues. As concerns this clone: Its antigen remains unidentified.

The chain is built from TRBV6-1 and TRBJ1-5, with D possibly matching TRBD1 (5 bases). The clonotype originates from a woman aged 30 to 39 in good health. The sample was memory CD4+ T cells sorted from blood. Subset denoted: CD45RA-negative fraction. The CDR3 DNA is TGTGCCAGCCAACGACTTTACGAAGGGGCTCAGCCCCAGCATTTT. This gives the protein CASQRLYEGAQPQHF.